Sequencing of this T cell receptor beta chain was carried out in a study of cytomegalovirus exposure and HLA in healthy donors. In the study overall: An early data release held 70 million to 90 million unique TCRs from HLA-typed donors.

Germline V gene lookup returns CDR1 SEHNR and CDR2 FQNEAQ (reference sequence). The CDR3 sequence is 17 residues long. Overall study findings and caveats: The majority of CMV-associated TCR beta chains were reported as apparently HLA-restricted in a later analysis. Common viral pathogens were later found to be apparently linked to several of the most significant clusters.

The study ran its PCR with 60 Vbeta and 13 Jbeta primers. The repertoire was sequenced with immunoSEQ multiplex PCR; TCRdb's copy has only in-frame clones and lacks some. The data hold tens of thousands of clones, with around 70% observed a single time. On this clone itself: The antigen remains unidentified. One junction end disagrees with the germline gene, perhaps due to a read error.

The sample consisted of PBMCs. This rearrangement joins TRBV7-9 to TRBJ2-1, with D possibly TRBD2 on 5 matching bases. The receptor's source is a male donor in good health and CMV-seropositive. CDR3 loop: CSSSLSGSFSSYNEQFF. CDR3 DNA sequence: TGTTCCAGCAGCCTCAGTGGGAGTTTTAGCTCCTACAATGAGCAGTTCTTC.